This T cell receptor beta chain came from a study of cytomegalovirus exposure and HLA in healthy donors. As for the study in general: Previous work identified 120 million or so unique TCR beta sequences from around 180 million T cells. Within the Caucasian-associated ancestry cluster were roughly 82% of the roughly 360 genotyped donors.

The primer mix had 60 Vbeta and 13 Jbeta primers. TCRdb keeps only in-frame clones here, not all; method: immunoSEQ multiplex PCR. This table holds more than 110,000 clones, about 84% found once. V was cut by 5 bases and J by 1 base, with 8 bases left in between. Germline CDR1 is SGHAT and CDR2 is FQNNGV. The length of the CDR3 is 14 residues. Source material: PBMCs. The rearrangement uses TRBV11-2 and TRBJ1-4, with D hard to call. The source is a man in his forties or fifties in good health and CMV-seronegative. The CDR3 nucleotides are TGTGCCAGCAGCCTTACACAAACTAATGAAAAACTGTTTTTT. It yields the protein CASSLTQTNEKLFF.